This T cell receptor beta chain originates from a study of CD8+ T cells in alopecia areata. With 1 base removed from V and 11 bases from J, the gap between germline ends came to 12 bases. Looked up from germline, CDR1 is GTSNPN and CDR2 is SVGIG (reference sequence). CDR3 length equals 13 residues. RNA was extracted and reverse transcribed into cDNA as the sequencing template. Produced via immunoSEQ multiplex PCR; TCRdb's table is partial and in-frame only. The sample lists over 200,000 clones; 50% to 65% were seen once. Study-wide findings and caveats: For lesional scalp, especially alopecia totalis/universalis, clonality was higher than in normal scalp. The study found TCR sharing across patients less clear than in mice, possibly for HLA reasons.

To note about this clone: What it binds is not known.

Samples from alopecia areata patients were lesional scalp punch biopsies and peripheral blood. PBMCs yielded sorted CD4+ and CD8+ T cells. The sequence was obtained from a human donor with alopecia areata. The sample consisted of CD4+ T cells sorted from blood, taken at week 0. The gene calls are TRBV30 and TRBJ2-6, with unresolved D. The CDR3 protein is CAWSGRIWDVLTF. CDR3 nucleotides: TGTGCCTGGAGTGGAAGAATTTGGGACGTCCTGACTTTC.